This TCR beta chain derives from a study of regulatory T cells in long-lasting Graves disease. As for time point: newly diagnosed GD, antithyroid drugs for less than 3 months. Construction of the TCR library relied on RNA isolated from PBMCs. This clonotype was found a few times. According to the study, TCR beta libraries were built with iRepertoire HTBI primers and CDR3-region Arm-PCR. Study processing details: The samples yielded some 62 TRBV and roughly 15 TRBJ segments. MiXCR was run by TCRdb on the multiplex PCR reads, yielding one entry per CDR3 protein. TCRdb, not the authors, supplied the V and J calls. The sample holds 450,000 to 600,000 distinct CDR3 sequences, approximately 13% seen once. Trimming removed 4 bases from V and 2 bases from J; junction bases left unmatched: 3. Germline CDR1 ENHRY, CDR2 SYGVKD. The CDR3 sequence is 15 residues long. These data were likewise used in another study, on T cells in Graves' hyperthyroidism and ophthalmopathy.

The chain carries TRBV10-3 and TRBJ2-1, with TRBD2 matching 9 bases. Here the sequenced sample was peripheral blood mononuclear cells (PBMCs), taken at new diagnosis, from a patient treated with antithyroid drugs. The source is a man aged 25 to 45 with Graves disease. DNA for the CDR3: TGTGCCATCAGTGTGGCTAGCGGGGCCTACAATGAGCAGTTCTTC. Its protein is CAISVASGAYNEQFF.